This record concerns one T cell receptor (beta chain) sequence. This entry is derived from a study of cytomegalovirus exposure and HLA in healthy donors. Vbeta (60) and Jbeta (13) primers were used in the PCR. Produced via immunoSEQ multiplex PCR; TCRdb's table is partial and in-frame only. The profile shows about 140,000 clones, around 80% of them singletons. The sequence came from a man aged 18 to 30 in good health and CMV-seropositive. Sequenced: PBMCs.

CDR3 loop: CASGLQGSSTEAFF. CDR3 nucleotide sequence: TGTGCTAGTGGCCTACAGGGTTCCAGCACTGAAGCTTTCTTT. The genes are TRBV12-5 and TRBJ1-1, with a tentative D call TRBD1 (6 bases). Germline V gene lookup returns CDR1 LGHNT and CDR2 FRNRAP. The V end was cut by 6 bases, the J end by 4 bases, with 15 bases between. This CDR3 has 14 residues.